The rows below give T cell receptor beta chains drawn from one sample of a study of T cells in Graves' hyperthyroidism and ophthalmopathy. In TCRdb, the multiplex PCR reads were re-called with MiXCR into one record per CDR3 protein. The data contain about 340,000 distinct CDR3 sequences, 15% to 20% of them singletons. Sequences were obtained from blood. The receptors here all came from a woman aged 45-60 years with Graves' hyperthyroidism. Both conserved end residues are part of each CDR3. Each record gives: D gene, clone size, J gene, V gene, CDR3 DNA, CDR3 protein. The D gene is left open where the match is weak. A row's size may be missing; if present it is once, few, many or a size class.

>.|many|TRBJ2-1|TRBV28
TGTGCCAGCAGTTTAGGAACGGGGCTCGGTGAGCAGTTCTTC
CASSLGTGLGEQFF
>.|few|TRBJ1-4|TRBV27
TGTGCCAGCCGCGACAAAGGGGAAAAACTGTTTTTT
CASRDKGEKLFF
>.|.|TRBJ2-1|TRBV13
TGTGCCAGCAGCTTAGGGGCGCGATCCAATGAGCAGTTCTTC
CASSLGARSNEQFF
>.|.|TRBJ2-7|TRBV30
TGTGCCTGGAGTGTAAATTGGGACTCCTACGAGCAGTACTTC
CAWSVNWDSYEQYF
>.|.|TRBJ2-1|TRBV20-1
TGCAGTGCTAGGCCGTTAGCGTCCAGCTCCTACAATGAGCAGTTCTTC
CSARPLASSSYNEQFF
>TRBD1|.|TRBJ2-5|TRBV7-9
TGTGCCAGCAGCGAAGGTGGACAGGGAGGCGTCGGCCAGTACTTC
CASSEGGQGGVGQYF
>.|many|TRBJ1-4|TRBV2
TGTGCCAGCAGGGGGGACGAAGGAAAACTGTTTTTT
CASRGDEGKLFF
>.|.|TRBJ1-3|TRBV6-1
TGTGCCAGCGGGGGACATTTATCTGGAAACACCATATATTTT
CASGGHLSGNTIYF
>.|.|TRBJ2-6|TRBV19
TGTGCCAGTAGTTCCCCGGGCTCTGGGGCCAACGTCCTGACTTTC
CASSSPGSGANVLTF
>TRBD2|few|TRBJ2-5|TRBV3-1
TGTGCCAGCAGCCAACCTAGCGGGAGCGTAGAGACCCAGTACTTC
CASSQPSGSVETQYF
>.|few|TRBJ2-1|TRBV5-1
TGCGCCAGCAGGGTTACAGGGAGTCCGTTTAATGAGCAGTTCTTC
CASRVTGSPFNEQFF
>.|.|TRBJ1-2|TRBV20-1
TGCAGTCCGACCCCCCGGTTTGTTGGCTACACCTTC
CSPTPRFVGYTF
>.|few|TRBJ2-7|TRBV6-6
TGTGCCAGCAGTTACTCCTATGGGACGGAGGTCTGGAAGCAGTACTTC
CASSYSYGTEVWKQYF
>.|.|TRBJ1-2|TRBV12-3/TRBV12-4
TGTGCCAGCATCGACAGGAACCGTTATGGCTACACCTTC
CASIDRNRYGYTF
>.|.|TRBJ2-1|TRBV7-9
TGTGCCAGCAGCTTTGGGGTAGTAGGTGAGCAGTTCTTC
CASSFGVVGEQFF
>TRBD1|many|TRBJ1-5|TRBV7-8
TGTGCCAGCAGCCACATGACAGGGATGGATCAGCCCCAGCATTTT
CASSHMTGMDQPQHF
>TRBD2|.|TRBJ2-7|TRBV2
TGTGCCAGCAGTGGTGGCCCCTCGGGAGGGGTCTACGAGCAGTACTTC
CASSGGPSGGVYEQYF
>.|many|TRBJ2-7|TRBV3-1
TGTGCCAGCAGCCTTCTAGGGTCCTACGAGCAGTACTTC
CASSLLGSYEQYF
>TRBD2|many|TRBJ2-2|TRBV18
TGTGCCAGCTCACAACTAGCGGGAGAAGCGACCGGGGAGCTGTTTTTT
CASSQLAGEATGELFF
>.|many|TRBJ2-1|TRBV2
TGTGCCAGCAGTGAAACCCCTAGCGCCTACAATGAGCAGTTCTTC
CASSETPSAYNEQFF
>TRBD1|.|TRBJ2-2|TRBV4-1
TGCGCCAGCAGCAAAGGGCAGGGGGACACCGGGGAGCTGTTTTTT
CASSKGQGDTGELFF
>TRBD2|.|TRBJ2-5|TRBV27
TGTGCCAGCAGTTTATCTAGCGGGGGGGTTGGGACCCAGTACTTC
CASSLSSGGVGTQYF
>.|many|TRBJ2-3|TRBV12-3/TRBV12-4
TGTGCCAGCAGCCAATCTAGTTCATTAGTGGCTGATACGCAGTATTTT
CASSQSSSLVADTQYF
>TRBD1|.|TRBJ1-2|TRBV15
TGTGCCACCAGCAGGGAACAGGGGGTCTATGGCTACACCTTC
CATSREQGVYGYTF
>TRBD1|many|TRBJ2-2|TRBV12-3/TRBV12-4
TGTGCCAGCAGTTTATCCAGGGGGTCCCCCGGGGAGCTGTTTTTT
CASSLSRGSPGELFF
>.|few|TRBJ2-4|TRBV5-1
TGCGCCAGCAGCTTGGCCGGGAATACCAAAAACATTCAGTACTTC
CASSLAGNTKNIQYF
>TRBD2|.|TRBJ2-3|TRBV6-1
TGTGCCAGCCTGACTAGCGGGCTTCTCACAGATACGCAGTATTTT
CASLTSGLLTDTQYF
>TRBD2|many|TRBJ2-5|TRBV12-3/TRBV12-4
TGTGCCAGCAGTTTGCGCGGGGGGTACCAAGAGACCCAGTACTTC
CASSLRGGYQETQYF
>TRBD1|.|TRBJ1-1|TRBV18
TGTGCCAGCTCACCGGGACAGGGACTCCCTGGGGCTTTCTTT
CASSPGQGLPGAFF
>.|few|TRBJ2-3|TRBV29-1
TGCAGCGTTGAAGAGGATCCTAGCACAGATACGCAGTATTTT
CSVEEDPSTDTQYF
>.|few|TRBJ1-2|TRBV19
TGTGCCAGTAACCTCTTGGGAGGGAACTATGGCTACACCTTC
CASNLLGGNYGYTF
>.|.|TRBJ2-1|TRBV5-1
TGCGCCAGCAGCTTGGATAAATTTTCCTACAATAATGAGCAGTTCTTC
CASSLDKFSYNNEQFF
>TRBD1|once|TRBJ2-7|TRBV19
TGTGCCAGTAGTACGACAGGGATTCACAATGAGCAGTACTTC
CASSTTGIHNEQYF
>.|many|TRBJ2-7|TRBV27
TGTGCCAGCACTCTAGGCGGCGAGCAGTACTTC
CASTLGGEQYF
>.|few|TRBJ2-7|TRBV29-1
TGCAGCGCCGTACTACCGTCCTACGAGCAGTACTTC
CSAVLPSYEQYF
>.|many|TRBJ2-5|TRBV6-1
TGTGCCAGCAGTGAAGCGGGAGAGGTCTGGGAGACCCAGTACTTC
CASSEAGEVWETQYF
>TRBD1|many|TRBJ1-6|TRBV2
TGTGCCAGCAGTGATGGCCAGGGGGTTAATTCACCCCTCCACTTT
CASSDGQGVNSPLHF
>.|many|TRBJ2-7|TRBV2
TGTGCCAGCAGTGTCACCTACGAGCAGTACTTC
CASSVTYEQYF
>.|many|TRBJ2-5|TRBV27
TGTGCCAGCAGAGGCCAGGGATCAGGGGAGACCCAGTACTTC
CASRGQGSGETQYF
>.|many|TRBJ1-3|TRBV4-2
TGTGCCAGCAGCCAAGACACCGCCAACACCATATATTTT
CASSQDTANTIYF
>.|many|TRBJ2-3|TRBV6-1
TGTGCCAGCAGTGCGATGCGGGATAGCACAGATACGCAGTATTTT
CASSAMRDSTDTQYF
>.|.|TRBJ2-2|TRBV7-9
TGTGCCAGCAGCTATCCTGACGCCGGGGAGCTGTTTTTT
CASSYPDAGELFF